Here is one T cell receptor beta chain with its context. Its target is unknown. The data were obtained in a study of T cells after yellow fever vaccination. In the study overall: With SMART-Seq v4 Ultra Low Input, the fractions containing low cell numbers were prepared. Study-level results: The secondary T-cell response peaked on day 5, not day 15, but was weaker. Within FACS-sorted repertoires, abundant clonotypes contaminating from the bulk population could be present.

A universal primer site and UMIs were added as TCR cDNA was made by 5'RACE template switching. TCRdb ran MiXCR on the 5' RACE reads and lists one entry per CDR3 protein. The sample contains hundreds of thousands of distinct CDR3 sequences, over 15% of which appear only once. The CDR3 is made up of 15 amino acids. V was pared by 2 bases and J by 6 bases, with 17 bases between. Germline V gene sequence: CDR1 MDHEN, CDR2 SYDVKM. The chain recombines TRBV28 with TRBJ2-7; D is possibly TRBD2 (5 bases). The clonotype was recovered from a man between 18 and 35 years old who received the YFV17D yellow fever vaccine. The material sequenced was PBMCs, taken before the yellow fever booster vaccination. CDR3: CASSLGSTGRIEQYV. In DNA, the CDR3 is TGTGCCAGCAGTTTAGGGAGCACTGGGCGGATCGAGCAGTACGTC.